Presented here are 26 T cell receptor beta chains from one specimen sequenced in a study of blood T cell repertoires in COVID-19. TCRdb's table, derived via immunoSEQ multiplex PCR, lists solely in-frame clones and lacks some. The sample contains about 210,000 clones, 85% to 90% of which appear only once. Sequenced material: PBMCs or T cells enriched from blood (not recorded which). These receptor sequences come from a man under 40 who had recovered from COVID-19.

This clone was seen a single time. The CDR3 DNA is TGTGCCAGCAGCTTGGGACAGAGTATATACGACAGAGTATATGGCTACACCTTC. Translating gives CASSLGQSIYDRVYGYTF. The rearrangement links TRBV5-8 to TRBJ1-2, with D perhaps TRBD1 (5 bases). Between the trimmed V and J ends, which lost 0 bases and 5 bases, there was a span of 23 bases. The length of the CDR3 is 18 residues. Germline assignment: CDR1 SGHTS and CDR2 YDEGEE.

CDR3 in DNA: TGTGCCAGTCCCCGAGGGCTAGCACAGTTCTTC. Translating gives CASPRGLAQFF. The rearrangement uses TRBV27 and TRBJ2-1; the D gene is possibly TRBD2 (5 bases). Germline CDR1 is MNHEY and CDR2 is SMNVEV (reference sequence). V lost 9 bases and J lost 13, with 16 bases in between. CDR3 length: 11 residues.

This clone was recorded only once. The rearrangement uses TRBV11-2 and TRBJ1-1; TRBD1 matches 7 bases. After removal of 0 bases from V and 1 base from J, the junction contained 8 bases not matched to a gene. There are 17 residues in the CDR3. CDR1 is SGHAT, CDR2 FQNNGV, per germline. In nucleotides, the CDR3 is TGTGCCAGCAGCTTAGATCGCCTGGGACAGAAGAACACTGAAGCTTTCTTT. This sequence encodes CASSLDRLGQKNTEAFF.

This clone has only a few counts. The V gene is TRBV12-3 or TRBV12-4, the J gene TRBJ1-1, with a tentative D call TRBD1 (5 bases). This CDR3 is built from 13 residues. V was clipped by 3 bases and J by 4 bases, with 9 bases between them. CDR3 DNA sequence: TGTGCCAGCAGTTTTCCGACAGCCACTGAAGCTTTCTTT. Protein sequence: CASSFPTATEAFF.

CDR3 in DNA: TGCAGCGTTGTCTGGGACAGGGGGGCCGGGGAGCTGTTTTTT. Translation: CSVVWDRGAGELFF. The rearrangement uses TRBV29-1 and TRBJ2-2; 11 bases align to TRBD1. CDR1 and CDR2 (germline): SQVTM, ANQGSEA. CDR3 size: 14 residues. V shed 4 bases and J 6 bases; nucleotides not matched to a gene: 4.

The V gene is TRBV2, the J gene TRBJ1-4; D may be TRBD1 (5 bases). The CDR3 runs to 15 residues. V was trimmed by 5 bases and J by 3 bases, leaving 13 bases between them. Germline assignment: CDR1 SNHLY and CDR2 FYNNEI. CDR3 bases: TGTGCCAGCAGTCTGTCCCGGGGGTCTAATGAAAAACTGTTTTTT. Translation: CASSLSRGSNEKLFF. The full variable domain, completed using reference TRBV2 and TRBJ1-4, is EPEVTQTPSHQVTQMGQEVILRCVPISNHLYFYWYRQILGQKVEFLVSFYNNEISEKSEIFDDQFSVERPDGSNFTLKIRSTKLEDSAMYFCASSLSRGSNEKLFFGSGTQLSVL.

The gene calls are TRBV5-1 and TRBJ1-6, with D maybe TRBD1 (5 bases). Germline CDR1 and CDR2: SGHRS and YFSETQ. The CDR3 has 16 residues. V lost 1 base and J lost 7, with 15 bases in between. The CDR3 protein is CASSLSTGEPNSPLHF. The CDR3 DNA follows: TGCGCCAGCAGCTTGTCTACAGGAGAACCCAATTCACCCCTCCACTTT.

The chain combines TRBV7-9 with TRBJ1-2; TRBD1 is a possible D gene (5 bases). CDR1 is SEHNR and CDR2 is FQNEAQ in the germline V gene (reference sequence). V dropped 0 bases and J dropped 5 bases, with 13 bases sitting between them. This CDR3 is 15 amino acids long. CDR3 protein: CASSLAWGERYGYTF. The CDR3 DNA is TGTGCCAGCAGCTTAGCGTGGGGGGAAAGGTATGGCTACACCTTC.

The V call is TRBV6-1, the J call TRBJ2-1; 14 positions agree with TRBD2. This CDR3 is 24 amino acids long. With V trimmed by 0 bases and J by 0 bases, 19 bases remained unmatched. Germline values: CDR1 MNHNS, CDR2 SASEGT. Here the CDR3 reads CASSEAKSTSGGAVYESSYNEQFF. The CDR3, as DNA: TGTGCCAGCAGTGAAGCGAAATCGACTAGCGGGGGGGCGGTCTACGAAAGCTCCTACAATGAGCAGTTCTTC.

The chain uses TRBV9 and TRBJ2-7; TRBD2 aligns across 8 bases. With 2 bases clipped from V and 3 bases from J, the junction kept 7 bases outside the gene matches. This CDR3 comprises 15 residues. From germline, CDR1 is SGDLS and CDR2 YYNGEE. CDR3 coding DNA: TGTGCCAGCAGCGTTGGCGGGGGGACTAGCTACGAGCAGTACTTC. Protein: CASSVGGGTSYEQYF.

The V call is TRBV9, the J call TRBJ1-2, with a tentative D call TRBD1 (6 bases). Deletions cut 5 bases from V and 2 bases from J, with 10 bases between. Germline lookup yields CDR1 SGDLS and CDR2 YYNGEE. This CDR3 comprises 13 residues. The CDR3 reads CASSTGQNYGYTF. The CDR3 DNA reads as TGTGCCAGCAGTACCGGACAGAACTATGGCTACACCTTC.

There are a few counts of this clone. This chain links TRBV2 with TRBJ2-5; 7 positions match TRBD1. There are 14 residues in the CDR3. Trimming took 7 bases from V and 7 from J; bases not matched to a gene: 12. Germline V CDR1 and CDR2: SNHLY, FYNNEI. The CDR3 spells CASTPRQGEGTQYF. The CDR3 nucleotides are TGTGCCAGCACCCCGAGACAGGGCGAGGGGACCCAGTACTTC.

This clone was picked up a small number of times. This rearrangement joins TRBV4-2 to TRBJ1-5, with D possibly TRBD1 on 6 matching bases. Germline CDR1 LGHNA, CDR2 YNFKEQ. Deletions cut 3 bases from V and 5 bases from J, with 14 bases between. The CDR3 runs to 15 residues. The DNA of the CDR3 is TGTGCCAGCAGCCAGGAGACAGGATCGGATCAGCCCCAGCATTTT. Amino acid sequence: CASSQETGSDQPQHF.

This chain links TRBV6-2 or TRBV6-3 with TRBJ2-2, with D possibly matching TRBD1 (7 bases). Germline V gene sequence: CDR1 MNHEY, CDR2 SVGEGT. The CDR3 length is 16 residues. V dropped 2 bases and J dropped 5 bases, with 15 bases sitting between them. The DNA for the CDR3 is TGTGCCAGCAGTTACGGAGGGACAGCTAGGACCGGGGAGCTGTTTTTT. Translation: CASSYGGTARTGELFF.

The chain uses TRBV3-1 (or the pseudogene TRBV3-2) and TRBJ1-3, with a tentative D call TRBD1 (5 bases). V lost 3 bases to trimming and J lost 0 bases, with 9 bases between them. In germline, CDR1 is LGHDT, CDR2 YNNKEL (reference sequence). The CDR3 is made up of 15 amino acids. CDR3 region: CASSHTTVSGNTIYF. The CDR3 nucleotides read TGTGCCAGCAGCCACACGACAGTCTCTGGAAACACCATATATTTT.

The V call is TRBV6-2 or TRBV6-3, the J call TRBJ2-1; 7 bases are shared with TRBD2. Germline loops: CDR1 MNHEY, CDR2 SVGEGT. With 6 bases clipped from V and 2 bases from J, the junction kept 10 bases outside the gene matches. CDR3 length: 16 amino acids. The chain's CDR3 is CASSRTAGPPYNEQFF. CDR3 bases: TGTGCCAGCAGCCGAACAGCGGGGCCTCCCTACAATGAGCAGTTCTTC.

The chain has TRBV27 and TRBJ1-5; 8 bases fit TRBD1. With 5 bases clipped from V and 4 bases from J, the junction kept 7 bases outside the gene matches. The length of the CDR3 is 15 residues. Germline assignment: CDR1 MNHEY and CDR2 SMNVEV (reference sequence). DNA for the CDR3: TGTGCCAGCAGTCGAAAGGACAGGGCTAATCAGCCCCAGCATTTT. Translated: CASSRKDRANQPQHF.

This clone appeared once. This sequence joins TRBV6-2 or TRBV6-3 and TRBJ2-7, with TRBD2 as a possible D gene (6 bases). CDR3 length: 13 amino acids. V was shortened by 5 bases and J by 4 bases, with 12 bases between the two germline ends. The germline V gene has CDR1 MNHEY and CDR2 SVGEGT. DNA for the CDR3: TGTGCCAGCAGTGGATTCCGGGGGTACGAGCAGTACTTC. It specifies CASSGFRGYEQYF.

J is TRBJ1-5 and V is TRBV7-2; a weak D match, TRBD1 (6 bases). V lost 1 base to trimming and J lost 4 bases, with 14 bases between them. Per the germline V gene, CDR1 is SGHTA and CDR2 is FQGNSA. CDR3 length: 16 amino acids. Here the CDR3 DNA reads TGTGCCAGCAGCTTAGAGGCTGGACAGCGGAATCAGCCCCAGCATTTT. This translates into CASSLEAGQRNQPQHF.

The V call is TRBV28, the J call TRBJ2-1, with TRBD2 matching over 9 bases. V was pared by 1 base and J by 9 bases, with 7 bases of the junction left unmatched. The CDR3 totals 15 residues. CDR1 is MDHEN, CDR2 SYDVKM, per germline. CDR3 sequence: CASSLLAGAHREQFF. Written as DNA, the CDR3 is TGTGCCAGCAGTTTATTAGCGGGAGCCCATCGTGAGCAGTTCTTC. The full variable domain, completed using reference TRBV28 and TRBJ2-1, is DVKVTQSSRYLVKRTGEKVFLECVQDMDHENMFWYRQDPGLGLRLIYFSYDVKMKEKGDIPEGYSVSREKKERFSLILESASTNQTSMYLCASSLLAGAHREQFFGPGTRLTVL.

The gene calls are TRBV9 and TRBJ2-2; 11 bases map to TRBD2. Losses at the gene ends were 2 bases for V and 9 bases for J; bases not matched to a gene: 6. CDR3 length: 15 amino acids. Germline V gene sequence: CDR1 SGDLS, CDR2 YYNGEE. The CDR3 loop is CASSVGSGGAWELFF. The CDR3 DNA sequence: TGTGCCAGCAGCGTCGGTAGCGGGGGGGCCTGGGAGCTGTTTTTT. Supplemented by reference TRBV9 and TRBJ2-2, the full variable domain reads DSGVTQTPKHLITATGQRVTLRCSPRSGDLSVYWYQQSLDQGLQFLIQYYNGEERAKGNILERFSAQQFPDLHSELNLSSLELGDSALYFCASSVGSGGAWELFFGEGSRLTVL.

In DNA, the CDR3 is TGTGCCAGTAGTTCTACGAGGGAGGATGGCTACACCTTC. Protein product: CASSSTREDGYTF. This chain joins TRBV19 and TRBJ1-2; D ambiguous. CDR3 length equals 13 residues. The germline gives CDR1 LNHDA, CDR2 SQIVND (reference sequence). Trimming took 5 bases from V and 6 from J, leaving 13 bases between them.

V and J are TRBV7-9 and TRBJ1-5; 7 bases fit TRBD1. Germline V gives CDR1 SEHNR, CDR2 FQNEAQ (reference sequence). V lost 4 bases, J lost 3 bases, and 3 bases stayed unmatched. CDR3 length: 14 amino acids. The CDR3 reads CASSSGTVNQPQHF. The CDR3 DNA reads TGTGCCAGCAGCTCCGGGACAGTCAATCAGCCCCAGCATTTT.

The V call is TRBV7-8, the J call TRBJ2-1; D gene ambiguous. Germline V gene data show CDR1 as SGHVS and CDR2 as FQNEAQ. Trimming took off 5 bases at V and 10 bases at J, with 15 bases between the two ends. There are 13 residues in the CDR3. The DNA for the CDR3 is TGTGCCAGCAGCCCCGATATGTCCAGGGAGCAGTTCTTC. Translated, it gives CASSPDMSREQFF. The full variable domain, with the rest looked up from reference TRBV7-8 and TRBJ2-1, is GAGVSQSPRYKVAKRGQDVALRCDPISGHVSLFWYQQALGQGPEFLTYFQNEAQLDKSGLPSDRFFAERPEGSVSTLKIQRTQQEDSAVYLCASSPDMSREQFFGPGTRLTVL.

CDR3 sequence reads: CASSITSPLAKNIQYF. CDR3 sequence (DNA): TGTGCCAGCAGCATAACTAGTCCACTAGCCAAAAACATTCAGTACTTC. J is TRBJ2-4 and V is TRBV11-2, with D perhaps TRBD2 (5 bases). The CDR3 runs to 16 residues. The V end lost 5 bases, the J end lost 0 bases, and 14 bases lay between the germline ends. Germline V gene lookup returns CDR1 SGHAT and CDR2 FQNNGV.

V and J are TRBV7-9 and TRBJ2-1, with a tentative D call TRBD1 (6 bases). This CDR3 has 18 residues. Germline CDR1 and CDR2: SEHNR and FQNEAQ (reference sequence). Between the trimmed V and J ends, which lost 3 bases and 4 bases, there was a span of 22 bases. The CDR3 sequence is CASSFVTGPSSIYNEQFF. The CDR3 DNA reads as TGTGCCAGCAGCTTTGTGACAGGTCCGTCTAGTATTTACAATGAGCAGTTCTTC.